This TCR beta chain comes out of a study of radiotherapy plus CTLA-4 blockade in lung cancer. Study-level findings and limits: Radiotherapy plus ipilimumab was followed by expansion in blood of tumor-derived TCR clones.

In the case of this clone: Its antigen is currently unknown.

Trimming pared 5 bases from V and 5 bases from J, leaving 18 bases between. The CDR3 sequence is 15 residues long. From germline, CDR1 is SGHTA and CDR2 FQGNSA. The data were produced by immunoSEQ multiplex PCR, yet TCRdb's version contains in-frame clones alone and is incomplete. The sample holds approximately 44,000 clones, more than 70% seen once. This sequence joins TRBV7-2 and TRBJ1-1; the D gene is possibly TRBD1 (5 bases). This TCR derives from a human donor with non-small cell lung cancer who had stable disease on radiotherapy plus ipilimumab. This material consisted of peripheral blood, taken from a patient treated with radiotherapy plus ipilimumab. The CDR3 is CASSLRSGSQTEAFF. CDR3 DNA: TGTGCCAGCAGCCTAAGATCAGGGAGTCAGACTGAAGCTTTCTTT.